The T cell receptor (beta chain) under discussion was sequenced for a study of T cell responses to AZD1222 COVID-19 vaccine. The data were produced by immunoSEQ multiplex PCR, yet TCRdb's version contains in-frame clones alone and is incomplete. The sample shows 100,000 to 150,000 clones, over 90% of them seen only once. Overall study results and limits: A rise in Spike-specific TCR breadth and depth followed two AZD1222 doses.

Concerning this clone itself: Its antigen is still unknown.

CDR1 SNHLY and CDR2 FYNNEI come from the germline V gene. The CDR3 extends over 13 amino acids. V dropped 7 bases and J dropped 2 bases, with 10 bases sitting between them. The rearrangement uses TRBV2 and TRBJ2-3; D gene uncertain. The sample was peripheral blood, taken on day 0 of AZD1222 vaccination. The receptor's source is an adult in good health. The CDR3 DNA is TGTGCCAGCAAGGTTCCCTACACAGATACGCAGTATTTT. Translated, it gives CASKVPYTDTQYF.